These 14 T cell receptor beta chains came from one sample sequenced in a study of HIV-infected children after antiretroviral therapy interruption. Regarding treatment: PENTA 11 planned treatment interruption arm or continuous ART arm. The TCR library was built from RNA with a 3' RACE protocol and unique molecular identifiers. TCRdb independently ran MiXCR on the 3' RACE reads; one entry per CDR3 protein. The profile shows fewer than 100,000 distinct CDR3 sequences, around 6.9% of them singletons. The sequencing here drew on CD45RA+ CD4+ T cells from PBMCs, pooled from several time points, taken from a donor given antiretroviral therapy, either interrupted or continuous. Regarding subset: naive CD4+ CD45RA+ CD45RO- T cells. The receptors shown here come from a pool of human donors with HIV.

The chain uses TRBV20-1 and TRBJ1-2; D gene unclear. The CDR3 runs to 13 residues. Germline CDR1 and CDR2: DFQATT and SNEGSKA (reference sequence). Deletions cut 1 base from V and 2 bases from J, with 8 bases between. The DNA for the CDR3 is TGCAGTGCTAGAGGTGCAGCAAACTATGGCTACACCTTC. It specifies CSARGAANYGYTF.

This clonotype was observed at least ten times. The chain has TRBV20-1 and TRBJ2-5; perhaps TRBD1 as D (5 bases). The CDR3 consists of 14 residues. V was trimmed by 3 bases and J by 1 base, leaving 12 bases between them. Germline V gene data show CDR1 as DFQATT and CDR2 as SNEGSKA (reference sequence). The CDR3 coding sequence is TGCAGTGCTAGCCAGGGTTTGGTCCAAGAGACCCAGTACTTC. Its protein is CSASQGLVQETQYF.

CDR3 residues: CASSRGGDTEAFF. The CDR3 bases are TGTGCCAGCAGTCGGGGGGGTGACACTGAAGCTTTCTTT. The rearrangement links TRBV3-1 to TRBJ1-1, with D tentatively TRBD1 (5 bases). The CDR3 spans 13 residues. Germline V lookup: CDR1 LGHDT, CDR2 YNNKEL (reference sequence). V was pared by 6 bases and J by 3 bases, with 11 bases between.

A few counts support this clonotype. The chain carries TRBV20-1 and TRBJ2-6; D unclear. V was cut by 5 bases and J by 0 bases, with 8 bases left in between. The CDR3 is 14 residues long. Germline CDR1 DFQATT, CDR2 SNEGSKA (reference sequence). The CDR3 protein is CSAEADSGANVLTF. DNA of the CDR3: TGCAGTGCTGAGGCAGACTCTGGGGCCAACGTCCTGACTTTC.

This rearrangement joins TRBV3-1 to TRBJ1-1; weak D call: TRBD1 (5 bases). Germline lookup yields CDR1 LGHDT and CDR2 YNNKEL (reference sequence). CDR3 length equals 12 residues. V was shortened by 3 bases and J by 8 bases, with 10 bases between the two germline ends. The DNA of the CDR3 is TGTGCCAGCAGCCAGCAGGGCGGCGAAGCTTTCTTT. Amino acids: CASSQQGGEAFF.

Many counts were recorded for this clonotype. One end of the junction does not line up with germline, which may come from a read error. The chain combines TRBV29-1 with TRBJ1-1; 7 positions match TRBD1. The germline V gene has CDR1 SQVTM and CDR2 ANQGSEA. This CDR3 is built from 13 residues. CDR3 protein: CSVKDRAGTEAFF. The CDR3 nucleotides read TGCAGCGTTAAAGACAGGGCGGGAACTGAAGCTTTCTTT. The full variable domain, with the rest looked up from reference TRBV29-1 and TRBJ1-1, is SAVISQKPSRDICQRGTSLTIQCQVDSQVTMMFWYRQQPGQSLTLIATANQGSEATYESGFVIDKFPISRPNLTFSTLTVSNMSPEDSSIYLCSVKDRAGTEAFFGQGTRLTVV.

This clonotype was counted ten times or more. The J gene is TRBJ2-2, the V gene TRBV5-1; 8 bases are a match to TRBD1. V shed 4 bases, J shed 10 bases, and the junction held 12 bases outside the gene matches. The CDR3 loop spans 15 amino acids. CDR1 SGHRS and CDR2 YFSETQ come from the germline V gene. The CDR3 protein is CASSAGQAVGLELFF. CDR3 nucleotide sequence: TGCGCCAGCAGCGCGGGACAGGCAGTAGGCCTGGAGCTGTTTTTT.

This clonotype was recorded at least ten times. The rearrangement uses TRBV5-1 and TRBJ2-7; D is unclear. Germline CDR1 SGHRS, CDR2 YFSETQ. The CDR3 covers 13 residues. Trimming stripped 0 bases from V and 3 bases from J, with 7 bases between. CDR3 DNA: TGCGCCAGCAGCTTGGAAAGCGTCTACGAGCAGTACTTC. It specifies CASSLESVYEQYF. Looking up the rest from reference TRBV5-1 and TRBJ2-7 gives the full variable domain: KAGVTQTPRYLIKTRGQQVTLSCSPISGHRSVSWYQQTPGQGLQFLFEYFSETQRNKGNFPGRFSGRQFSNSRSEMNVSTLELGDSALYLCASSLESVYEQYFGPGTRLTVT.

This clonotype has ten or more counts. The gene calls are TRBV6-6 and TRBJ2-3; TRBD1 might be the D (6 bases). This CDR3 is 14 amino acids long. Germline-derived CDR1 and CDR2 are MNHNY and SVGAGI (reference sequence). V dropped 6 bases and J dropped 1 base, with 11 bases sitting between them. The CDR3 DNA reads TGTGCCAGCAGACAGGGCCTGGGCACAGATACGCAGTATTTT. Translating it yields CASRQGLGTDTQYF.

This clonotype was counted at least ten times. The rearrangement joins TRBV29-1 to TRBJ2-1; TRBD2 matches 7 bases. Germline V gene sequence: CDR1 SQVTM, CDR2 ANQGSEA. This CDR3 is 11 amino acids long. J lost 10 bases, V lost 7 bases, and 7 bases had no gene match. The CDR3 bases are TGCAGCGGGGGGACTATTTACGAGCAGTTCTTC. Translating it yields CSGGTIYEQFF.

This clonotype showed up just once. A much larger clone lies a single base off, so this may be a read error. The chain joins TRBV5-1 to TRBJ2-3; a weak D match, TRBD2 (6 bases). CDR3 size: 14 residues. V lost 7 bases, J lost 2 bases, and 14 bases lay in between. Germline V gene data show CDR1 as SGHRS and CDR2 as YFSETQ. CDR3 nucleotide sequence: TGCGCCAGCCTAGCGTGGGGCCCCACAGATACGCAGTATTTT. Its translation: CASLAWGPTDTQYF.

This clonotype has a handful of counts. The chain has TRBV5-1 and TRBJ2-1, with D maybe TRBD1 (6 bases). Trimming removed 3 bases at V and 1 base at J, with 11 bases between. The germline CDR1 and CDR2 sequences are SGHRS and YFSETQ. This CDR3 region has 15 residues. In nucleotides, the CDR3 is TGCGCCAGCAGCTCGAAAGGGGGTTCCTACAATGAGCAGTTCTTC. This sequence encodes CASSSKGGSYNEQFF. Combining the CDR3 with reference TRBV5-1 and TRBJ2-1 gives the whole variable domain KAGVTQTPRYLIKTRGQQVTLSCSPISGHRSVSWYQQTPGQGLQFLFEYFSETQRNKGNFPGRFSGRQFSNSRSEMNVSTLELGDSALYLCASSSKGGSYNEQFFGPGTRLTVL.

In this sample, this clonotype turned up many times. The chain recombines TRBV7-8 with TRBJ2-5; 10 nucleotides line up with TRBD1. In germline, CDR1 is SGHVS, CDR2 FQNEAQ. After removal of 4 bases from V and 5 bases from J, the junction contained 13 bases not matched to a gene. The CDR3 runs 17 residues. The CDR3 nucleotides are TGTGCCAGCAGCTACGGGGACAGGGGTGATCGGAAGGAGACCCAGTACTTC. Encoded protein: CASSYGDRGDRKETQYF.

This clonotype was observed a few times. The chain recombines TRBV12-3 or TRBV12-4 with TRBJ1-5; weak D call: TRBD1 (5 bases). V lost 8 bases to trimming and J lost 5 bases, with 13 bases between them. This CDR3 spans 13 amino acids. The DNA for the CDR3 is TGTGCCAGCTTCGGGACGGGGCATCAGCCCCAGCATTTT. Amino acids: CASFGTGHQPQHF.